These T cell receptor beta chains were read from a single sample in a study of cytomegalovirus exposure and HLA in healthy donors. Sequenced by immunoSEQ multiplex PCR; TCRdb stores in-frame clones only, minus some. Of tens of thousands of clones detected, approximately 97% appear once; the ten largest clones hold around 1.5%. The sequenced sample consisted of PBMCs. The source of these receptors is a young woman in good health and CMV-seropositive. The CDR3 runs from the conserved cysteine through the conserved F or W. The order of the fields is V gene, J gene, D gene, clone size, CDR3 DNA, CDR3 protein. The D gene is left open where the match is weak. Expanded clones get a size class; other rows say once, few or many, or leave the size out.

>TRBV21-1|TRBJ2-5|NA|once
TGTGCCAGCAGTGAACCCAGGGGGACGTTGCAAGAGACCCAGTACTTC
CASSEPRGTLQETQYF
>TRBV5-4|TRBJ2-7|TRBD2|NA
TGTGCCAGCAGCCCGAAAGCGGGAGCCTACGAGCAGTACTTC
CASSPKAGAYEQYF
>TRBV11-3|TRBJ1-3|NA|NA
TGTGCCAGCAGCTTAAGGGGAGGTAGAAACACCATATATTTT
CASSLRGGRNTIYF
>TRBV5-1|TRBJ2-1|TRBD2|NA
TGCGCCAGCAGCTTGGATCTAGCGGTATACAATGAGCAGTTCTTC
CASSLDLAVYNEQFF
>TRBV6-1|TRBJ1-5|TRBD1|once
TGTGCCAGCAGTGAGCCGGGACAGGGATTTGTGTTTCAGCCCCAGCATTTT
CASSEPGQGFVFQPQHF
>TRBV2|TRBJ2-7|TRBD2|NA
TGTGCCAGCAGTGAACTGGTAGCGGGATCCTACGAGCAGTACTTC
CASSELVAGSYEQYF
>TRBV5-1|TRBJ1-1|TRBD1|NA
TGCGCCAGCAGCTTGGTGGGGGACAGGTTCGGCACTGAAGCTTTCTTT
CASSLVGDRFGTEAFF
>TRBV9|TRBJ2-7|NA|NA
TGTGCCAGCAGCGCGGGACTGGAGGGCTACGAGCAGTACTTC
CASSAGLEGYEQYF
>TRBV6-5|TRBJ1-5|TRBD1|NA
TGTGCCAGTTCTAGAGGGACAGACAATCAGCCCCAGCATTTT
CASSRGTDNQPQHF
>TRBV7-2|TRBJ2-1|NA|NA
TGTGCCAGCAGCTTGTCCCTAGCGCGCTCCTACAATGAGCAGTTCTTC
CASSLSLARSYNEQFF
>TRBV18|TRBJ2-1|TRBD2|once
TGTGCCAGCTCACCCTTCGGGAGGAACCTCTACAATGAGCAGTTCTTC
CASSPFGRNLYNEQFF
>TRBV4-1|TRBJ2-1|NA|NA
TGCGCCAGCAGCCAACTCCGGGGGACCTACAATGAGCAGTTCTTC
CASSQLRGTYNEQFF
>TRBV19|TRBJ2-5|TRBD1|NA
TGTGCCAGTAGCACTCGACAGGGCCTCGGAGAGACCCAGTACTTC
CASSTRQGLGETQYF
>TRBV5-5|TRBJ2-1|NA|NA
TGTGCCAGCAGCCCAGGGATATACAATGAGCAGTTCTTC
CASSPGIYNEQFF
>TRBV7-2|TRBJ1-5|NA|NA
TGTGCCAGCAGCTTAGAATCGGGAGGCCTTCAGCCCCAGCATTTT
CASSLESGGLQPQHF
>TRBV27|TRBJ2-3|NA|NA
TGTGCCAGCAGGAATCTACTAGGCTCAGATACGCAGTATTTT
CASRNLLGSDTQYF
>TRBV15|TRBJ1-5|TRBD1|NA
TGTGCCACCAGCAGAGACCAGGGGGCAGGGCAGCCCCAGCATTTT
CATSRDQGAGQPQHF
>TRBV5-4|TRBJ2-1|NA|NA
TGTGCCAGCAGCTCTGGGGGCACCAATGAGCAGTTCTTC
CASSSGGTNEQFF
>TRBV9|TRBJ2-3|TRBD2|NA
TGTGCCAGCAGTAGCGGGTCCACAGATACGCAGTATTTT
CASSSGSTDTQYF
>TRBV9|TRBJ1-2|NA|NA
TGTGCCAGCTCAGCAGGGAAAGGGTATGGCTACACCTTC
CASSAGKGYGYTF
>TRBV27|TRBJ1-1|NA|NA
TGTGCCAGCAGTCCCCGAGGAGGAGGGAACACTGAAGCTTTCTTT
CASSPRGGGNTEAFF
>TRBV5-1|TRBJ1-2|NA|NA
TGCGCCAGAGGACTTAACTATGGCTACACCTTC
CARGLNYGYTF
>TRBV7-6|TRBJ1-2|NA|once
TGTGCCAGCAGCTTACAGGAAAACTATGGCTACACCTTC
CASSLQENYGYTF
>TRBV11-3|TRBJ1-1|NA|NA
TGTGCCAGCAGCAACCCTCCGTCGGGCACTGAAGCTTTCTTT
CASSNPPSGTEAFF
>TRBV19|TRBJ1-1|NA|NA
TGTGCCAGTAGTATAGTAGTAGGGGTTGAAGCTTTCTTT
CASSIVVGVEAFF
>TRBV7-6|TRBJ2-3|NA|NA
TGTGCCAGCAGCTTATTTTCGGGTGTTACAGATACGCAGTATTTT
CASSLFSGVTDTQYF
>TRBV15|TRBJ1-4|NA|once
TGTGCCACCAGCCCGTCCTGGGCCCAGCTTGATGAAAAACTGTTTTTT
CATSPSWAQLDEKLFF
>TRBV5-6|TRBJ2-7|TRBD1|NA
TGTGCCAGCAGCTTCTACCCCGACAGGGTGGCCTACGAGCAGTACTTC
CASSFYPDRVAYEQYF
>TRBV9|TRBJ2-6|NA|NA
TGTGCCAGCAGCGTAGGCAGTCTTAACTCTGGGGCCAACGTCCTGACTTTC
CASSVGSLNSGANVLTF
>TRBV6-1|TRBJ2-3|TRBD2|NA
TGTGCCAGCAGGGAACTAGCGGGAGGCCGCACAGATACGCAGTATTTT
CASRELAGGRTDTQYF
>TRBV27|TRBJ2-1|NA|NA
TGTGCCAGCAGTTTACGGGGGGCTTGGAATGAGCAGTTCTTC
CASSLRGAWNEQFF
>TRBV6-1|TRBJ1-5|NA|NA
TGTGCCAGCTCGCGGGAGAGCCAGCATTTT
CASSRESQHF
>TRBV11-3|TRBJ2-7|NA|NA
TGTGCCAGCAGCCACCTGGACAGCTACGAGCAGTACTTC
CASSHLDSYEQYF
>TRBV28|TRBJ1-2|NA|NA
TGTGCCAGCAGTTTCCTCAGGGACTATGGCTACACCTTC
CASSFLRDYGYTF
>TRBV6-5|TRBJ2-3|NA|NA
TGTGCCAGCAGTTACGAGGGTGGGAGTTTGAGAGATACGCAGTATTTT
CASSYEGGSLRDTQYF
>TRBV28|TRBJ1-5|NA|NA
TGTGCCAGCAGTTTATCAGGGGCAGAACAGCCCCAGCATTTT
CASSLSGAEQPQHF
>TRBV9|TRBJ1-5|NA|NA
TGTGCCAGCAGCGTATCAGGGGACCGTCAGCCCCAGCATTTT
CASSVSGDRQPQHF
>TRBV2|TRBJ1-5|NA|NA
TGTGCCAGCAGTGCGTGGCGGGAAATCAGCAATCAGCCCCAGCATTTT
CASSAWREISNQPQHF
>TRBV18|TRBJ2-7|TRBD2|NA
TGTGCCAGCTCACTGGGACTAGCGGGATATACGAGCTACGAGCAGTACTTC
CASSLGLAGYTSYEQYF
>TRBV19|TRBJ2-2|NA|NA
TGTGCCAGTAGTATTCCCCCGACACGTACCGGGGAGCTGTTTTTT
CASSIPPTRTGELFF
>TRBV7-9|TRBJ2-7|NA|NA
TGTGCCAGCAGCCCGGGGGAAAGGGCATACGAGCAGTACTTC
CASSPGERAYEQYF
>TRBV19|TRBJ2-1|TRBD2|NA
TGTGCCAGTAGTATATGGGAGAGCGGGAGATACCATGAGCAGTTCTTC
CASSIWESGRYHEQFF
>TRBV28|TRBJ1-1|NA|NA
TGTGCCAGCAGTCGCCGGGGCAGGGGTGAAGCTTTCTTT
CASSRRGRGEAFF
>TRBV5-6|TRBJ2-7|TRBD2|NA
TGTGCCAGCAGCTTGCTAGCGGGAGGGTCTATCGAGCAGTACTTC
CASSLLAGGSIEQYF
>TRBV30|TRBJ2-1|TRBD2|NA
TGTGCCTGGAGTGTTCCGGGGAGGGCCTCCTACAATGAGCAGTTCTTC
CAWSVPGRASYNEQFF
>TRBV13|TRBJ2-7|TRBD2|NA
TGTGCCAGCAGTTTTAGCGGGAGTTCCACCTACGAGCAGTACTTC
CASSFSGSSTYEQYF
>TRBV5-1|TRBJ2-5|NA|NA
TGCGCCAGCAGCCCAGGGCGGTATGGCCAAGAGACCCAGTACTTC
CASSPGRYGQETQYF
>TRBV6-5|TRBJ1-1|TRBD1|NA
TGTGCCAGCAGTTACCTACGGGACAGGGGACTCTTT
CASSYLRDRGLF
>TRBV28|TRBJ2-1|TRBD1|NA
TGTGCCAGCAGATGGGACAGACTATACAATGAGCAGTTCTTC
CASRWDRLYNEQFF
>TRBV7-9|TRBJ1-5|NA|NA
TGTGCCAGCAGCTTGGCGGGAGATAGCAATCAGCCCCAGCATTTT
CASSLAGDSNQPQHF
>TRBV16|TRBJ2-7|NA|NA
TGTGCCAGCAGCCAATCCGGGAGATCCTACGAGCAGTACTTC
CASSQSGRSYEQYF
>TRBV13|TRBJ2-5|TRBD2|NA
TGTGCCAGCACCGATAGCGGGAGGGCCGTGGAGACCCAGTACTTC
CASTDSGRAVETQYF
>TRBV4-1|TRBJ2-7|TRBD2|NA
TGCGCCAGCAGCCAAGCCTACGGACTAGCGGGAAGGCGGGGGCTTTACGAGCAGTACTTC
CASSQAYGLAGRRGLYEQYF